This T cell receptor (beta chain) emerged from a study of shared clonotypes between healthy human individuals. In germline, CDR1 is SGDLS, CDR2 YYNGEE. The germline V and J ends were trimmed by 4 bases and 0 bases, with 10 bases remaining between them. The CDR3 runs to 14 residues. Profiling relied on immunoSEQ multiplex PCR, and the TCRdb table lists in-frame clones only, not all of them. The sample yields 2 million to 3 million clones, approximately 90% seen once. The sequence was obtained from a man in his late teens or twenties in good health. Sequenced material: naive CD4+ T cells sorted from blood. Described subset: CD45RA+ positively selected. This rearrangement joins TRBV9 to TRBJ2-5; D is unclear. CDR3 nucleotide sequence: TGTGCCAGCAGCACTAAGACCAACCAAGAGACCCAGTACTTC. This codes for CASSTKTNQETQYF.